A selection of T cell receptor beta chains follows, all from one sample in a study of vaccination effects on CD4 cells after COVID-19. These receptors have no known antigen. Assay used: immunoSEQ multiplex PCR; TCRdb lists only in-frame clones, some missing. The table lists about 17,000 clones, around 80% of them singletons, with approximately 18% in the top ten. The specimen was CD4+ T cells from PBMCs cultured with SARS-CoV-2 spike peptides, collected after COVID-19 vaccination. The origin of the receptors is a human donor who had a prior SARS-CoV-2 infection. Each CDR3 is given with its conserved first and last residue. D genes are given only for firm matches. Rows give clone size only sometimes, using once, few, many, or a class for an expanded clone.

size | D | J | length | V | DNA | CDR3
. | . | TRBJ1-1 | 13 | TRBV12-3/TRBV12-4 | TGTGCCAGCAGGGTTTTGGGGATACGTGAAGCTTTCTTT | CASRVLGIREAFF
few | TRBD2 | TRBJ2-2 | 18 | TRBV11-2 | TGTGCCAGCAGCCATGAACTGGTAGCGGGGGGGTACCCCGGGGAGCTGTTTTTT | CASSHELVAGGYPGELFF
. | . | TRBJ2-2 | 15 | TRBV7-9 | TGTGCCAGCAGCGACCCCAGGAGGAACACCGGGGAGCTGTTTTTT | CASSDPRRNTGELFF
. | . | TRBJ1-5 | 13 | TRBV15 | TGTGCCACCAGCAGTTACCCCAATCAGCCCCAGCATTTT | CATSSYPNQPQHF
. | TRBD2 | TRBJ2-7 | 13 | TRBV7-2 | TGTGCCAGCAGCTTAGTCGCGGGAGACGAGCAGTACTTC | CASSLVAGDEQYF
. | . | TRBJ1-2 | 13 | TRBV11-2 | TGTGCCAGCAGCTTCGTCAGGAGCTATGGCTACACCTTC | CASSFVRSYGYTF
. | . | TRBJ2-5 | 14 | TRBV7-3 | TGTGCCAGCAGCTTATCAGTGTCCCAAGAGACCCAGTACTTC | CASSLSVSQETQYF
. | . | TRBJ2-1 | 17 | TRBV7-2 | TGTGCCAGCAGGAACCTTTGGCGGGGCAGGCTTTACAATGAGCAGTTCTTC | CASRNLWRGRLYNEQFF
. | TRBD1 | TRBJ1-6 | 17 | TRBV3-1/TRBV3-2 | TGTGCCAGCAGCCAATCCGGGACAGCGGGGCGTAATTCACCCCTCCACTTT | CASSQSGTAGRNSPLHF
. | . | TRBJ1-4 | 16 | TRBV18 | TGTGCCAGCTCACCAGGGGGTACGAGAAGGGATGAAAAACTGTTTTTT | CASSPGGTRRDEKLFF
. | . | TRBJ1-2 | 16 | TRBV5-6 | TGTGCCAGCAGCTCTAGAGACCGAGGCCTTTGGAATGGCTACACCTTC | CASSSRDRGLWNGYTF
. | TRBD2 | TRBJ2-1 | 15 | TRBV9 | TGTGCCAGCAGCGCCGGGACTAGCCTGGACAATGAGCAGTTCTTC | CASSAGTSLDNEQFF
. | . | TRBJ2-4 | 14 | TRBV7-2 | TGTGCCAGCAGCTTAACGTTAGCCAAAAACATTCAGTACTTC | CASSLTLAKNIQYF
. | . | TRBJ1-2 | 15 | TRBV14 | TGTGCCAGCAGCCAAGAAACAGGAAGTGGCTATGGCTACACCTTC | CASSQETGSGYGYTF
. | TRBD1 | TRBJ1-2 | 15 | TRBV4-3 | TGCGCCAGCAGCCAAGTGACAGGGTCCGGCCTTGGCTACACCTTC | CASSQVTGSGLGYTF
medium-sized | . | TRBJ2-2 | 17 | TRBV6-1 | TGTGCCAGCAGTGAATCTGCGCTGTCAGGGAACACCGGGGAGCTGTTTTTT | CASSESALSGNTGELFF
. | TRBD2 | TRBJ2-5 | 15 | TRBV27 | TGTGCCAGCAGTTCACTAGCGGGGGGGCTGGAGACCCAGTACTTC | CASSSLAGGLETQYF
. | . | TRBJ2-5 | 14 | TRBV2 | TGTGCCAGCAGTGTCTGGGGCCGGGAGGAGACCCAGTACTTC | CASSVWGREETQYF
. | . | TRBJ1-3 | 16 | TRBV10-3 | TGTGCCATCAGTGAGGTCGGACAGACTTCTGGAAACACCATATATTTT | CAISEVGQTSGNTIYF
large | . | TRBJ2-3 | 15 | TRBV6-5 | TGTGCCAGCAGGTCCTTACCGGTAACTGTAGATACGCAGTATTTT | CASRSLPVTVDTQYF
. | TRBD2 | TRBJ2-5 | 15 | TRBV7-2 | TGTGCCAGCAGCTTAGAGGCTAGCGGACAAGAGACCCAGTACTTC | CASSLEASGQETQYF
. | . | TRBJ2-5 | 12 | TRBV29-1 | TGCAGCGTTACTAGTCAAGGAGAGACCCAGTACTTC | CSVTSQGETQYF
. | . | TRBJ1-6 | 15 | TRBV30 | TGTGCCTGGGGCCGTTCGACAGTCCGGAATTCACCCCTCCACTTT | CAWGRSTVRNSPLHF
. | TRBD2 | TRBJ2-2 | 13 | TRBV7-2 | TGTGCCAGCAGCCGACTAGCCTCTGGGGAGCTGTTTTTT | CASSRLASGELFF
. | TRBD2 | TRBJ2-1 | 16 | TRBV11-3 | TGTGCCAGCAGCTTACGGACTAGCGGGAGGGCCCTGGAGCAGTTCTTC | CASSLRTSGRALEQFF
. | . | TRBJ1-5 | 14 | TRBV2 | TGTGCCAGCAGTGATCGAGTCGGTAATCAGCCCCAGCATTTT | CASSDRVGNQPQHF
. | . | TRBJ1-4 | 14 | TRBV18 | TGTGCCAGCTCACCTGCAGGGGACAATGAAAAACTGTTTTTT | CASSPAGDNEKLFF
. | TRBD2 | TRBJ2-7 | 15 | TRBV30 | TGTGCCTGGGAGACAGGACTAGCGAATTCGTACGAGCAGTACTTC | CAWETGLANSYEQYF
. | . | TRBJ2-3 | 16 | TRBV5-1 | TGCGCCAGCAGCCCTGTATCGCGGAGAGTAACAGATACGCAGTATTTT | CASSPVSRRVTDTQYF
. | TRBD1 | TRBJ1-4 | 17 | TRBV11-2 | TGTGCCAGCAGCTCTAACCTGGACAGGGGGCTTCGGGAAAAACTGTTTTTT | CASSSNLDRGLREKLFF
. | TRBD1 | TRBJ2-3 | 14 | TRBV20-1 | TGCAGTGCTAGTGTGACAGGGGGCACAGATACGCAGTATTTT | CSASVTGGTDTQYF
. | . | TRBJ1-5 | 15 | TRBV6-2/TRBV6-3 | TGTGCCAGCAGTTACTCGCAGGAGGGTCGTCAGCCCCAGCATTTT | CASSYSQEGRQPQHF
few | TRBD1 | TRBJ1-2 | 16 | TRBV4-2 | TGTGCCAGCAGCCAAGACGAGAGAGACAGGGGGTATGGCTACACCTTC | CASSQDERDRGYGYTF
. | . | TRBJ2-1 | 13 | TRBV2 | TGTGCCAGCAGTGACCAAGCGGTCAGAGAGCAGTTCTTC | CASSDQAVREQFF
. | . | TRBJ2-2 | 16 | TRBV11-3 | TGTGCCAGCAGCCGCGGTCACGACGCGAACACCGGGGAGCTGTTTTTT | CASSRGHDANTGELFF
. | . | TRBJ2-1 | 14 | TRBV5-1 | TGCGCCAGCAGCTTGTATTTACCAGACAATGAGCAGTTCTTC | CASSLYLPDNEQFF
. | . | TRBJ2-4 | 16 | TRBV6-6 | TGTGCCAGCAGTCCCGGGACTGAAATAGCCAAAAACATTCAGTACTTC | CASSPGTEIAKNIQYF
. | . | TRBJ2-7 | 12 | TRBV18 | TGTGCCAGCTCACCTGACAGCTACGAGCAGTACTTC | CASSPDSYEQYF
. | TRBD1 | TRBJ1-1 | 15 | TRBV5-1 | TGCGCCAGCAGCGCCGCCGGGACAGCGGTCGCTGAAGCTTTCTTT | CASSAAGTAVAEAFF
. | . | TRBJ1-5 | 16 | TRBV19 | TGTGCCAGTAGTATGCAACACGACAGGAGCAATCAGCCCCAGCATTTT | CASSMQHDRSNQPQHF
. | . | TRBJ2-5 | 13 | TRBV5-4 | TGTGCCAGCAGCTCTAGGAACCAAGAGACCCAGTACTTC | CASSSRNQETQYF
once | . | TRBJ1-5 | 15 | TRBV21-1 | TGTGCCAGCAGCAAACGATACAGGGGCGGTCAGCCCCAGCATTTT | CASSKRYRGGQPQHF
. | . | TRBJ2-3 | 16 | TRBV4-3 | TGCGCCAGCAGCCAAGATGGGCGGGACCCCGGGGATACGCAGTATTTT | CASSQDGRDPGDTQYF
. | . | TRBJ1-2 | 11 | TRBV20-1 | TGCAGTGCTGGCCGGACAGTTGGCTACACCTTC | CSAGRTVGYTF
few | . | TRBJ1-5 | 14 | TRBV3-1/TRBV3-2 | TGTGCCAGCAGCCAAGTAAGCGGCAATCAGCCCCAGCATTTT | CASSQVSGNQPQHF
. | . | TRBJ1-5 | 17 | TRBV10-3 | TGTGCCATCAGTGAGTCGAACGTCCACCTTAGCAATCAGCCCCAGCATTTT | CAISESNVHLSNQPQHF
once | TRBD2 | TRBJ2-7 | 14 | TRBV6-5 | TGTGCCAGCAGCCAGGTCCGGGGGGTGGACGAGCAGTACTTC | CASSQVRGVDEQYF
few | . | TRBJ1-2 | 13 | TRBV7-2 | TGTGCCAGCAGTTTCGACAGGAACTATGGCTACACCTTC | CASSFDRNYGYTF
. | . | TRBJ1-1 | 11 | TRBV4-2 | TGTGCCAGCGGCTTGAACACTGAAGCTTTCTTT | CASGLNTEAFF
. | . | TRBJ2-3 | 14 | TRBV7-2 | TGTGCCAGCAGCCGCGTTCTGTCGGAAAGAGCGCAGTATTTT | CASSRVLSERAQYF
. | . | TRBJ2-7 | 12 | TRBV6-5 | TGTGCCAGCGTGACAGACTCCTACGAGCAGTACTTC | CASVTDSYEQYF
. | . | TRBJ2-3 | 14 | TRBV5-4 | TGTGCCAGCAGCTTGGCCCACAGGCCAGATACGCAGTATTTT | CASSLAHRPDTQYF
. | TRBD1 | TRBJ1-5 | 16 | TRBV19 | TGTGCCAGTAGTCCCGGGGACAGGGGGCAGGGTCAGCCCCAGCATTTT | CASSPGDRGQGQPQHF
. | TRBD2 | TRBJ2-7 | 15 | TRBV5-5 | TGTGCCAGCAGCCTGAGGTCTAGCGGGGTCGACGAGCAGTACTTC | CASSLRSSGVDEQYF
few | . | TRBJ2-5 | 15 | TRBV7-3 | TGTGCCAGCAGCTTAGACGGACGGTTCCAAGAGACCCAGTACTTC | CASSLDGRFQETQYF
. | TRBD2 | TRBJ2-5 | 15 | TRBV5-1 | TGCGCCAGCAGCTTGGGCTCTAGCGGGGAAGAGACCCAGTACTTC | CASSLGSSGEETQYF
. | . | TRBJ1-3 | 13 | TRBV9 | TGTGCCAGCAGCCCCGCCTCTGGAAACACCATATATTTT | CASSPASGNTIYF